This T cell receptor beta chain was profiled in a study of T cells after yellow fever vaccination. Across the study: Some fractions had low cell numbers, and these were prepared with SMART-Seq v4 Ultra Low Input.

This clonotype has a count of ten or more. A 5'RACE template-switching step, the method used to make TCR cDNA, added a universal primer site and UMIs. Each CDR3 protein gets one entry after TCRdb re-called the 5' RACE reads with MiXCR. The sample yields roughly 65,000 distinct CDR3 sequences, around 6.2% seen once. Germline CDR1 and CDR2: SGHAT and FQDESV (reference sequence). The length of the CDR3 is 16 residues. The junction had 5 bases not matched to a gene; V was cut back by 3 bases and J by 0 bases. Sequencing used CD4+ T cells sorted from PBMCs, obtained roughly 14 days after the first yellow fever vaccination. The chain joins TRBV11-1 to TRBJ2-1; 7 positions match TRBD2. The sequence was collected from a young man who received the YFV17D yellow fever vaccine. The CDR3, as DNA: TGTGCCAGCAGCTTCGGGGGACTACTCTCCTACAATGAGCAGTTCTTC. Translation: CASSFGGLLSYNEQFF.